This section outlines one T cell receptor (beta chain) sequence together with its context. This entry belongs to a study of blood T cell repertoires in COVID-19. Generated by immunoSEQ multiplex PCR, the TCRdb table keeps only in-frame clones and is missing some. The data show roughly 250,000 clones, more than 75% seen once. The CDR3 sequence is 13 residues long. The ends were cut back, 6 bases at V and 5 bases at J, with 13 bases in the middle. Germline V gene lookup returns CDR1 LNHNV and CDR2 YYDKDF (reference sequence). The sequence was obtained from a woman aged 45 to 65 who had recovered from COVID-19. Source material: PBMCs or T cells enriched from blood (not recorded which). The chain is built from TRBV15 and TRBJ1-1; D uncertain. In DNA, the CDR3 is TGTGCCACCAGGACGGCGGGGTGGACTGAAGCTTTCTTT. Translating gives CATRTAGWTEAFF.